This record covers a single TCR beta chain. A much larger clone sits a single nucleotide away, making a read error possible. Germline lookup yields CDR1 LGHNA and CDR2 YNFKEQ. The CDR3 has 16 residues. The sample is drawn from a study of tumor-infiltrating lymphocytes in primary liver carcinoma. From around 500 ng of total RNA, TCR beta-specific cDNA was reverse-transcribed using a constant-region primer. It was through three nested multiplex PCR rounds of slightly modified ARM-PCR that TCR beta libraries arose. Both of the initial two PCR rounds ran for nine to eleven cycles and employed TRBV1-TRBV30 forward primers alongside a C-beta reverse primer. A single record per CDR3 protein comes from TCRdb applying MiXCR to the multiplex PCR reads. Altogether approximately 300,000 distinct CDR3 sequences are present, 65% being singletons, with the ten largest covering roughly 10%. Blood RNA came from unsorted whole blood; germline DNA was also extracted.

The origin of this receptor is a man aged 35-49 years with primary liver carcinoma and hepatitis B virus infection. The chain joins TRBV4-2 to TRBJ2-2; weak D call: TRBD2 (5 bases). Sequencing was carried out using peripheral blood. CDR3 protein: CASSQAGIPNAGELFF. The CDR3 bases are TGTGCCAGCAGCCAAGCCGGGATCCCGAACGCCGGGGAGCTGTTTTTT.